This T cell receptor beta chain derives from a study of OX40 agonist ivuxolimab in advanced cancers. At cycle 4 day 1, cycle 7 day 1, and baseline, blood was sampled. The CDR3 is made up of 15 amino acids. V gave up 5 bases and J gave up 4 bases, with 14 bases separating them. Germline CDR1 SGHTA, CDR2 FQGNSA. Overall study findings and caveats: Partial responders treated at 0.1-3.0 mg/kg exhibited clonal expansion among the lowest measured.

Sequencing used immunoSEQ multiplex PCR; TCRdb keeps in-frame clones, though not all of them. The sample records under 95,000 clones, roughly 82% being singletons. A note on this clone: Its cognate antigen is unknown.

The chain uses TRBV7-2 and TRBJ2-2; weak D call: TRBD1 (6 bases). The receptor was isolated from an adult with an advanced solid tumor such as melanoma, head and neck, liver or kidney cancer. The sequenced sample was CD4+ or CD8+ T cells sorted from blood, obtained in a trial of the OX40 agonist ivuxolimab. The CDR3 region is CASSVQGPLTGELFF. Here the CDR3 DNA reads TGTGCCAGCAGCGTACAGGGACCACTCACCGGGGAGCTGTTTTTT.